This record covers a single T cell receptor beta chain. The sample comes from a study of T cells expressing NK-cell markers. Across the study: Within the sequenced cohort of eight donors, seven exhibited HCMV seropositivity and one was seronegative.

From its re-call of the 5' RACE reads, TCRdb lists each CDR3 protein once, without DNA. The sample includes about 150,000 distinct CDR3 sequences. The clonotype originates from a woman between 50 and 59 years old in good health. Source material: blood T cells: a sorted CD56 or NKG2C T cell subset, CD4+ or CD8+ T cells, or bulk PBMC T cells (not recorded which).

The CDR3 protein is CSAWDRGFTDYTF. The V gene is TRBV20-1, the J gene TRBJ1-2; lacking DNA, the TRBD1 call made by TCRdb goes unchecked. The CDR3 has 13 residues. Germline CDR1 DFQATT, CDR2 SNEGSKA (reference sequence).